This TCR beta chain was sequenced in a study of T-cell reconstitution after alpha-beta-depleted transplantation in children. This clonotype has a handful of counts. Its target is unknown. General study results and limits: From newly produced T cells came most of the T-cell counts and diversity one year after transplant. Expanded graft clones numbering several hundred reportedly gave rise to alpha-beta T cells about two months after transplant.

Preparing the TCRbeta library involved the use of unique molecular identifiers. From the PCR reads, TCRdb called clonotypes with MiXCR, one entry per CDR3 protein. This table holds nearly 350,000 distinct CDR3 sequences, 16% found once. V was clipped by 3 bases and J by 0 bases, with 13 bases between them. Germline CDR1 is LGHNA and CDR2 is YSLEER. CDR3 length: 16 amino acids. J is TRBJ2-3 and V is TRBV4-3, with a possible D match to TRBD2 (5 bases). Sequencing used PBMCs, mostly from graft donor cells, obtained 360 days after TCRalphabeta/CD19-depleted stem cell transplant. The TCR was taken from a male patient between 2 and 10 years old who had a stem cell transplant for acute lymphoblastic leukemia, so the T cells may come from the graft donor. The CDR3 sequence is CASSHWTFASTDTQYF. CDR3 DNA sequence: TGCGCCAGCAGCCATTGGACTTTCGCTAGCACAGATACGCAGTATTTT.